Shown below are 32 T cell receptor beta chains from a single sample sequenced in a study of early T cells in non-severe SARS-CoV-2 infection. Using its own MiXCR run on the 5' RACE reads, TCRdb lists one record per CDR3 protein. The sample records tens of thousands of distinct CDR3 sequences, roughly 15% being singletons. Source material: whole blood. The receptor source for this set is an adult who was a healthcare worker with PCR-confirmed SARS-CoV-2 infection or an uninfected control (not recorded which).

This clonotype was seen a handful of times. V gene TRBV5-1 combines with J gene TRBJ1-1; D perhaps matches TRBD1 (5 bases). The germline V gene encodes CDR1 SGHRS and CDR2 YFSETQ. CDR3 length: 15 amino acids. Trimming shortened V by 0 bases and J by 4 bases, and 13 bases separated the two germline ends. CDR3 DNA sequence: TGCGCCAGCAGCTTGGGGGTCAGGGCGGCCACTGAAGCTTTCTTT. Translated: CASSLGVRAATEAFF.

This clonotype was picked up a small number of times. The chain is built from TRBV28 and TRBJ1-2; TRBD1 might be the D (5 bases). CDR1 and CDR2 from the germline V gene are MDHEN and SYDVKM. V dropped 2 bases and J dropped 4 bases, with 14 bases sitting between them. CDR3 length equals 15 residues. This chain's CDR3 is CASSLIRGSGYGYTF. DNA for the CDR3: TGTGCCAGCAGTTTAATAAGGGGTTCGGGCTATGGCTACACCTTC.

The CDR3 DNA reads TGTGCCAGCAGCATTACAGGGAATTCACCCCTCCACTTT. Translating gives CASSITGNSPLHF. The chain joins TRBV7-3 to TRBJ1-6, with D perhaps TRBD1 (6 bases). CDR1 SGHTA and CDR2 FQGTGA come from the germline V gene. The CDR3 runs to 13 residues. V shed 5 bases and J shed 7 bases, with 9 bases lying between them.

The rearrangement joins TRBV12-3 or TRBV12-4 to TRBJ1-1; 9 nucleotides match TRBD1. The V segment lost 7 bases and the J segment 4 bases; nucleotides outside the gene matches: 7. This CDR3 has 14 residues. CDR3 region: CASNPGQGGTEAFF. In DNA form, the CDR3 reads TGTGCCAGCAACCCGGGACAGGGAGGCACTGAAGCTTTCTTT.

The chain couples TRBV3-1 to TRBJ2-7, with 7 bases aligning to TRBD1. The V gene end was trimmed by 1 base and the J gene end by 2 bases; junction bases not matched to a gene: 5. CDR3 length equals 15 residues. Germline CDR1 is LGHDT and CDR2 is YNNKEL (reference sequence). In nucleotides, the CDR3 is TGTGCCAGCAGCCAAGGTCCCACAGGGGCCTACGAGCAGTACTTC. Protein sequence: CASSQGPTGAYEQYF.

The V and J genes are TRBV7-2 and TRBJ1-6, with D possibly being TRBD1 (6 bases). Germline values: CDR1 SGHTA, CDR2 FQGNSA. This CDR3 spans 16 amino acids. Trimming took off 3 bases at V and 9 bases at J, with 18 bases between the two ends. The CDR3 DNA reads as TGTGCCAGCAGCTTCAGCCCCGGGGGGGGCGGTTCACCCCTCCACTTT. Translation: CASSFSPGGGGSPLHF. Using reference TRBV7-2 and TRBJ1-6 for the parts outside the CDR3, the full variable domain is GAGVSQSPSNKVTEKGKDVELRCDPISGHTALYWYRQSLGQGLEFLIYFQGNSAPDKSGLPSDRFSAERTGGSVSTLTIQRTQQEDSAVYLCASSFSPGGGGSPLHFGNGTRLTVT.

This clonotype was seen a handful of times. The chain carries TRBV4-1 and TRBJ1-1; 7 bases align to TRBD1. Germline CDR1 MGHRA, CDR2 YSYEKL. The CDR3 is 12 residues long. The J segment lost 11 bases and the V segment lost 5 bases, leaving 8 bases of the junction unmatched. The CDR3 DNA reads TGCGCCAGCAGCGGAACCGGGACAGTCGCTTTCTTT. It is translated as CASSGTGTVAFF.

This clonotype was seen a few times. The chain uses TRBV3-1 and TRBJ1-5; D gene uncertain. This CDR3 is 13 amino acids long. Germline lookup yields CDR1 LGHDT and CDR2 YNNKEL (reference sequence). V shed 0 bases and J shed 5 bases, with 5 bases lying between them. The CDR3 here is CASSQDTYQPQHF. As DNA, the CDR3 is TGTGCCAGCAGCCAAGACACTTATCAGCCCCAGCATTTT.

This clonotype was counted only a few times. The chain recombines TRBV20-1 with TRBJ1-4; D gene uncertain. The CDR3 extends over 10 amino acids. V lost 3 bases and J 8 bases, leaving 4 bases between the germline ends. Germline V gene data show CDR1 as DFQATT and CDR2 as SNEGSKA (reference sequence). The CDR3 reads CSAREEKLFF. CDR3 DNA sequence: TGCAGTGCTAGGGAGGAAAAACTGTTTTTT.

The CDR3 spells CAWIPKGALGQYF. The CDR3, as DNA: TGTGCCTGGATCCCAAAGGGGGCACTGGGGCAGTACTTC. The chain recombines TRBV30 with TRBJ2-7; 7 bases are a match to TRBD1. CDR3 length equals 13 residues. Germline CDR1 and CDR2: GTSNPN and SVGIG (reference sequence). The trim removed 4 bases at V and 9 bases at J, leaving 12 bases unmatched.

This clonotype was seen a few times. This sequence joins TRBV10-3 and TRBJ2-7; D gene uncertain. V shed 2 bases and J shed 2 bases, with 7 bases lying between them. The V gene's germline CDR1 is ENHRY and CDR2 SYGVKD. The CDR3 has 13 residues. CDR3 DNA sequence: TGTGCCATCAGTGAGACGTCTCCCTACGAGCAGTACTTC. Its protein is CAISETSPYEQYF.

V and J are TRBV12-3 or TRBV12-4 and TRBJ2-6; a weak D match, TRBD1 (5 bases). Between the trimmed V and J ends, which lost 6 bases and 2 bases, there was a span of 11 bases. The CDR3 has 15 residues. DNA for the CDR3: TGTGCCAGCAGGACCCAGGGAACTGGGGCCAACGTCCTGACTTTC. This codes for CASRTQGTGANVLTF.

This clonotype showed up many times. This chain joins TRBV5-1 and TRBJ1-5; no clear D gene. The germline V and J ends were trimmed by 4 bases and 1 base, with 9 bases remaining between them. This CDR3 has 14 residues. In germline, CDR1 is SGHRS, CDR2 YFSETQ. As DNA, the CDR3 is TGCGCCAGCAGCCCCACCGGGAGCAATCAGCCCCAGCATTTT. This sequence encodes CASSPTGSNQPQHF.

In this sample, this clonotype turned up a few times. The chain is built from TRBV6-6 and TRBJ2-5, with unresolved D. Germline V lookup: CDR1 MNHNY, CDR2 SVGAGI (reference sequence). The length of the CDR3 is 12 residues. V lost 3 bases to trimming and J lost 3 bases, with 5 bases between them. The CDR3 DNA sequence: TGTGCCAGCAGTTATGGGAAAGAGACCCAGTACTTC. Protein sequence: CASSYGKETQYF.

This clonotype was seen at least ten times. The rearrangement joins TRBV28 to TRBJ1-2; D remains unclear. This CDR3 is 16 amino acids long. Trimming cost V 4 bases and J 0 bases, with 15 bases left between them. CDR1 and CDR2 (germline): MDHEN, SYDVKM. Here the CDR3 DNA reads TGTGCCAGCAGTTCCTACTCCAGGACGACTAACTATGGCTACACCTTC. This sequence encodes CASSSYSRTTNYGYTF.

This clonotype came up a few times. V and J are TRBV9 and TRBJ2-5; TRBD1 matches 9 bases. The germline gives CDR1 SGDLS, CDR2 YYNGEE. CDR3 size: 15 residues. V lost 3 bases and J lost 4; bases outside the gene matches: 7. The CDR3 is CASSAGTGFRETQYF. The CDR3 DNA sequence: TGTGCCAGCAGCGCCGGGACAGGGTTTCGAGAGACCCAGTACTTC.

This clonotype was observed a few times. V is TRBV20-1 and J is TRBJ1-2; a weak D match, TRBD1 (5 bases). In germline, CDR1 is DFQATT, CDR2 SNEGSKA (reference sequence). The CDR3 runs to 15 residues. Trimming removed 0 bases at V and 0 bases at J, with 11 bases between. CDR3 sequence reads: CSARDIQGTNYGYTF. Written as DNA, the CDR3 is TGCAGTGCTAGAGATATCCAGGGTACTAACTATGGCTACACCTTC.

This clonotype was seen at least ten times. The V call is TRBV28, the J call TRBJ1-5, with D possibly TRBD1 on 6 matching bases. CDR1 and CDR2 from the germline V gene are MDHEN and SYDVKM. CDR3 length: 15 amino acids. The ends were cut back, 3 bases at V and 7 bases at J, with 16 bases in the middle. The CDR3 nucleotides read TGTGCCAGCAGTTTGCTTCAGCAGGGGATGCAGCCCCAGCATTTT. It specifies CASSLLQQGMQPQHF.

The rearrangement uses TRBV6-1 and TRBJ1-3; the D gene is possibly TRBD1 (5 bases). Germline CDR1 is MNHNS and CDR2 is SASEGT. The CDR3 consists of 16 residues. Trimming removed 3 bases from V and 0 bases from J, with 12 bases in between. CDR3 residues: CASSDLGLSSGNTIYF. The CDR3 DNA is TGTGCCAGCAGTGATCTGGGGCTTAGCTCTGGAAACACCATATATTTT.

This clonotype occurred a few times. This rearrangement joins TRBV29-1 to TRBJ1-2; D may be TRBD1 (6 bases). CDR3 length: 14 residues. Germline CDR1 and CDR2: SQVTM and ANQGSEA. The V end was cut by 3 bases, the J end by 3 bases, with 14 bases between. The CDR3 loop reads CSVEKGGYDYGYTF. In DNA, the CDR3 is TGCAGCGTTGAGAAGGGGGGGTACGACTATGGCTACACCTTC.

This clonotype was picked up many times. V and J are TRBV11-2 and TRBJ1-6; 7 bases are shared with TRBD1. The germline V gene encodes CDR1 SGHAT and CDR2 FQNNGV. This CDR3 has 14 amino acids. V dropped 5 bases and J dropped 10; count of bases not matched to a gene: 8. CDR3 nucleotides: TGTGCCAGCAGCCCGACAGGGTTCGGGTCACCCCTCCACTTT. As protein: CASSPTGFGSPLHF.

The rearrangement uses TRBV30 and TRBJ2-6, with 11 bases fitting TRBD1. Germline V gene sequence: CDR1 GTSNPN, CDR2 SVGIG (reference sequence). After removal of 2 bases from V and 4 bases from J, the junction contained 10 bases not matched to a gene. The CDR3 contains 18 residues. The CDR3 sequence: CAWSPPGQGALGANVLTF. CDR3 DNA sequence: TGTGCCTGGAGTCCCCCCGGACAGGGGGCGTTAGGGGCCAACGTCCTGACTTTC.

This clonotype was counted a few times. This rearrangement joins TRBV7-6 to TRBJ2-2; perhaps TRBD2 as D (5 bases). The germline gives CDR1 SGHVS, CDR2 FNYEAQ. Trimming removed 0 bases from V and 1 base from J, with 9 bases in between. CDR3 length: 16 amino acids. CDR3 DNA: TGTGCCAGCAGCTTAGCGGTCGAGGGGAACACCGGGGAGCTGTTTTTT. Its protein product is CASSLAVEGNTGELFF. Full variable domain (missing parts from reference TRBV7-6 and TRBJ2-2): GAGVSQSPRYKVTKRGQDVALRCDPISGHVSLYWYRQALGQGPEFLTYFNYEAQQDKSGLPNDRFSAERPEGSISTLTIQRTEQRDSAMYRCASSLAVEGNTGELFFGEGSRLTVL.

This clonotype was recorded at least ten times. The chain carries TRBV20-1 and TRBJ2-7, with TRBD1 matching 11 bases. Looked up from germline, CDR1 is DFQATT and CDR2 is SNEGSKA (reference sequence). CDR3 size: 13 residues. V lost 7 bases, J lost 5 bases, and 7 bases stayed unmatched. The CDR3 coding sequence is TGCAGTGTTCCGGGACAGGGGGTCCACGAGCAGTACTTC. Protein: CSVPGQGVHEQYF.

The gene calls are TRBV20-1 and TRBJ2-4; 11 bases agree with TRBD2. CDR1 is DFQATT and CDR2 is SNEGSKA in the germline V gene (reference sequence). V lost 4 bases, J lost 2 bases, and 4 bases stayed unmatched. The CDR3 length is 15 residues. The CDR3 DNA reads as TGCAGTGCTACCACTAGCGGGGGCCCCAAAAACATTCAGTACTTC. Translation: CSATTSGGPKNIQYF.

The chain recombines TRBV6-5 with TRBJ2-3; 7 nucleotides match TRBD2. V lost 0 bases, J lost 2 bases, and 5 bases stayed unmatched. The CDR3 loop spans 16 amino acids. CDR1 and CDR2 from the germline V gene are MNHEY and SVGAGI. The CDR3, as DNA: TGTGCCAGCAGTTACTCTGGCGGGGGTGCCACAGATACGCAGTATTTT. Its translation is CASSYSGGGATDTQYF.

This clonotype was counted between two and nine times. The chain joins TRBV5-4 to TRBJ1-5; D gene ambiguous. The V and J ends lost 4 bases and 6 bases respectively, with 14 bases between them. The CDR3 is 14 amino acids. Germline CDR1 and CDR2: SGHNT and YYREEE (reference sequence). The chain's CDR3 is CASSDGLSSQPQHF. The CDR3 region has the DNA TGTGCCAGCAGCGATGGACTGTCCTCTCAGCCCCAGCATTTT. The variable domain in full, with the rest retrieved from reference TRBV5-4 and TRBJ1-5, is ETGVTQSPTHLIKTRGQQVTLRCSSQSGHNTVSWYQQALGQGPQFIFQYYREEENGRGNFPPRFSGLQFPNYSSELNVNALELDDSALYLCASSDGLSSQPQHFGDGTRLSIL.

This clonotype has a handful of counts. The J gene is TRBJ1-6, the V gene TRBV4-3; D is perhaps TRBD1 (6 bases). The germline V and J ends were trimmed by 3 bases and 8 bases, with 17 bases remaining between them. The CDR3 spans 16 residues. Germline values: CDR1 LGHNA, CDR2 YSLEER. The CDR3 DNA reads TGCGCCAGCAGCCAGGGATCGACACAGGGCCATTCACCCCTCCACTTT. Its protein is CASSQGSTQGHSPLHF.

The CDR3 nucleotides are TGCAGTGCTGTAACGGATAGGAACACTGAAGCTTTCTTT. It yields the protein CSAVTDRNTEAFF. The chain combines TRBV20-1 with TRBJ1-1, with D uncertain. Per the germline V gene, CDR1 is DFQATT and CDR2 is SNEGSKA (reference sequence). V lost 5 bases and J 1 base, leaving 11 bases between the germline ends. The CDR3 covers 13 residues.

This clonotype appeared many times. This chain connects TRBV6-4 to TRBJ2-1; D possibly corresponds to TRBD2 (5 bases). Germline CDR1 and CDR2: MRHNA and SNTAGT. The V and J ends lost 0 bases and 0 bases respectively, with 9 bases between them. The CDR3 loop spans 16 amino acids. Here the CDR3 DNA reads TGTGCCAGCAGTGACTCGAGTCGGGGCTCCTACAATGAGCAGTTCTTC. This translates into CASSDSSRGSYNEQFF.

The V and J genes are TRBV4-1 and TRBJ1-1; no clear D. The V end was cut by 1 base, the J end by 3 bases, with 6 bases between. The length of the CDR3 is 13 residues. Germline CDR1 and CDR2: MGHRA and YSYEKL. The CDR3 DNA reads TGCGCCAGCAGCCAAGTTCCCGACACTGAAGCTTTCTTT. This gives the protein CASSQVPDTEAFF.

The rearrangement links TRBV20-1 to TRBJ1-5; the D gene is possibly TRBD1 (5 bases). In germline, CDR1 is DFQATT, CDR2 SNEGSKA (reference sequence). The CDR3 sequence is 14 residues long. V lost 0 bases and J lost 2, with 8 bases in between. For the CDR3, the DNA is TGCAGTGCTAGAGACGACAGAGGCAATCAGCCCCAGCATTTT. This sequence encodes CSARDDRGNQPQHF.